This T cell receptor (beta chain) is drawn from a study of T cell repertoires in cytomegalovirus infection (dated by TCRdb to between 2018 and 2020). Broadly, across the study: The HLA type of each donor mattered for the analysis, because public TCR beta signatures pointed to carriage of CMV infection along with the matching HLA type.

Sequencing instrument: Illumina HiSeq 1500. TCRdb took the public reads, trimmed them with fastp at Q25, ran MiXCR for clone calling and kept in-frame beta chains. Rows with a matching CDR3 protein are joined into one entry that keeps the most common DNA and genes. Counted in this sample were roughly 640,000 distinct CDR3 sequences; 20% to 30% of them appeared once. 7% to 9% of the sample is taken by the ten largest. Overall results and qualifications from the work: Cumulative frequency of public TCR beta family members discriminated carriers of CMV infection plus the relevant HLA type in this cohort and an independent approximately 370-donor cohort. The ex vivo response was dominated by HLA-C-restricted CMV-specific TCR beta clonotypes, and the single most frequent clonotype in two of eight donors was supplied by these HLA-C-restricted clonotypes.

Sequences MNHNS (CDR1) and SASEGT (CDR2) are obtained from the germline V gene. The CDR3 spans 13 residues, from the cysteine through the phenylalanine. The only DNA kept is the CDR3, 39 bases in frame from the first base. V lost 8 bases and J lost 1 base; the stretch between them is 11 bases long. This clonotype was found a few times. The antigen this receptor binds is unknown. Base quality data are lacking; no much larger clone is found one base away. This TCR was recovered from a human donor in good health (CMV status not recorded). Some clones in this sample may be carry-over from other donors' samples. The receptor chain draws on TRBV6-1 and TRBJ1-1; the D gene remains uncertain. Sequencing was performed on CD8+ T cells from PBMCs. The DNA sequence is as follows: TGTGCCAGCGGTGGGATTAGGAACACTGAAGCTTTCTTT. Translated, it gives CASGGIRNTEAFF.